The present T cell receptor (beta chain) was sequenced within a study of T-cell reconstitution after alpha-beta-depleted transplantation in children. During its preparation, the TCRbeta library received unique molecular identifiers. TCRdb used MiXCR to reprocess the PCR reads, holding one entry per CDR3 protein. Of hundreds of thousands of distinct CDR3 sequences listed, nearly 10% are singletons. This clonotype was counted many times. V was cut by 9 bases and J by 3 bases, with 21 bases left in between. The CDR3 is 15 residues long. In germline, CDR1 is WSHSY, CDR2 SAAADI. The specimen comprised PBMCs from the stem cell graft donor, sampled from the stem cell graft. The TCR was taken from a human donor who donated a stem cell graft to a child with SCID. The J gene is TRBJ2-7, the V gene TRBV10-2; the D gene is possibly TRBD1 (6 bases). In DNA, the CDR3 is TGCGCCAGTGCTCAAACCAGGGGATTTAGCTACGAGCAGTACTTC. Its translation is CASAQTRGFSYEQYF.